A single T cell receptor beta chain is shown here with its context. The entry originates in a study of shared clonotypes between healthy human individuals. TCRdb keeps only in-frame clones here, not all; method: immunoSEQ multiplex PCR. The data contain 2 million to 2.5 million clones, 80% to 95% of them seen just once; the ten biggest clones take up around 0.35%. V was shortened by 3 bases and J by 0 bases, with 11 bases between the two germline ends. Germline V gene lookup returns CDR1 MDHEN and CDR2 SYDVKM. The CDR3 has 16 residues. The specimen was naive CD4+ T cells from PBMCs. The subset: CD45RA+ positively selected. This sequence joins TRBV28 and TRBJ1-4, with a weak D call TRBD1 (5 bases). The source of this sequence is a man younger than 30 in good health. Some clones in this sample may be carry-over from other donors' samples. The CDR3 region has the DNA TGTGCCAGCAGTTTGGGGCTGCCGGCAACTAATGAAAAACTGTTTTTT. It yields the protein CASSLGLPATNEKLFF.